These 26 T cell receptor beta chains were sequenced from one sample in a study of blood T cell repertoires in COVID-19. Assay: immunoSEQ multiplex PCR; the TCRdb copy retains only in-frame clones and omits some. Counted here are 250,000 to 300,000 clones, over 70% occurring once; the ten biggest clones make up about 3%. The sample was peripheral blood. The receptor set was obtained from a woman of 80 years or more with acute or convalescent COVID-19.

The CDR3 region is CASSTGMETQYF. The CDR3 nucleotides read TGTGCCAGCAGTACAGGGATGGAGACCCAGTACTTC. This sequence joins TRBV6-5 and TRBJ2-5; D possibly corresponds to TRBD1 (6 bases). The germline CDR1 and CDR2 sequences are MNHEY and SVGAGI. The length of the CDR3 is 12 residues. V was shortened by 5 bases and J by 5 bases, with 9 bases between the two germline ends.

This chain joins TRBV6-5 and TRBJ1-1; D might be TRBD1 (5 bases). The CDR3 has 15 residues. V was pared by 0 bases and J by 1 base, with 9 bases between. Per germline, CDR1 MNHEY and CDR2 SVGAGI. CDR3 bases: TGTGCCAGCAGTTACTCGATGGGGCCGAACACTGAAGCTTTCTTT. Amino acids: CASSYSMGPNTEAFF.

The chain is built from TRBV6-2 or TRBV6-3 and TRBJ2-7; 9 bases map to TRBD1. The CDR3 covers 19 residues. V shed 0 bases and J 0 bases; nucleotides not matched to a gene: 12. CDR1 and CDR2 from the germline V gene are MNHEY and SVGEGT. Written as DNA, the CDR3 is TGTGCCAGCAGTTACTCAAGGACAGGGGTGGAATCGGGCTCCTACGAGCAGTACTTC. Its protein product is CASSYSRTGVESGSYEQYF.

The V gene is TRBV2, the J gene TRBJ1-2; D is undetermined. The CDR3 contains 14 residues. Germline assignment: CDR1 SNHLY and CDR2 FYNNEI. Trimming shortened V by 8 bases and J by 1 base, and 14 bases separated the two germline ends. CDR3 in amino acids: CASFQQTINYGYTF. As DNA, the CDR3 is TGTGCCAGCTTTCAACAGACTATTAACTATGGCTACACCTTC. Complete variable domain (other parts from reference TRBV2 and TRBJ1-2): EPEVTQTPSHQVTQMGQEVILRCVPISNHLYFYWYRQILGQKVEFLVSFYNNEISEKSEIFDDQFSVERPDGSNFTLKIRSTKLEDSAMYFCASFQQTINYGYTFGSGTRLTVV.

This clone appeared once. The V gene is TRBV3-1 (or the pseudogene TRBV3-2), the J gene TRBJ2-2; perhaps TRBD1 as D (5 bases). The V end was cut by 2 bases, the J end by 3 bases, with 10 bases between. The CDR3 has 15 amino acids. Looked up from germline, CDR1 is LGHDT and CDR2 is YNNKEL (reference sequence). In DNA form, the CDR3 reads TGTGCCAGCAGCCAATGGGGCGGTGACACCGGGGAGCTGTTTTTT. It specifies CASSQWGGDTGELFF.

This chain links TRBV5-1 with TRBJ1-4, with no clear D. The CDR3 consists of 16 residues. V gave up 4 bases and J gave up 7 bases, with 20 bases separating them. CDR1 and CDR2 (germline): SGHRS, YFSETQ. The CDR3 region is CASSPDVLGRGEKLFF. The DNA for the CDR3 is TGCGCCAGCAGCCCGGATGTATTGGGTCGGGGTGAAAAACTGTTTTTT. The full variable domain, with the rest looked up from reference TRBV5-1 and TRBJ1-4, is KAGVTQTPRYLIKTRGQQVTLSCSPISGHRSVSWYQQTPGQGLQFLFEYFSETQRNKGNFPGRFSGRQFSNSRSEMNVSTLELGDSALYLCASSPDVLGRGEKLFFGSGTQLSVL.

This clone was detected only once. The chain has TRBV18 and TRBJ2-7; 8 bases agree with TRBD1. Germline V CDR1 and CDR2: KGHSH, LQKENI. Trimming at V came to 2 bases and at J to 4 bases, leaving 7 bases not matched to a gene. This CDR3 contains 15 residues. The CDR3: CASSPGQGSPYEQYF. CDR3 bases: TGTGCCAGCTCACCAGGACAGGGAAGTCCGTACGAGCAGTACTTC.

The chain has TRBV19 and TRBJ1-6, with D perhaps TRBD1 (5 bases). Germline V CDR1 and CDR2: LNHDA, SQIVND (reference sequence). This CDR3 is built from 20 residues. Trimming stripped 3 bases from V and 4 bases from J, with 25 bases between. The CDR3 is CASSMSPVSGTYGYNSPLHF. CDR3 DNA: TGTGCCAGTAGTATGTCTCCGGTGAGCGGGACTTACGGTTATAATTCACCCCTCCACTTT.

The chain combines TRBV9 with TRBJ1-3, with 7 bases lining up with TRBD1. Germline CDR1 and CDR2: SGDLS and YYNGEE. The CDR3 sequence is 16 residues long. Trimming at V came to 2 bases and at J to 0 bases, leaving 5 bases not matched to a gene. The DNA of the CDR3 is TGTGCCAGCAGCGTGGGACAGACGCTCTCTGGAAACACCATATATTTT. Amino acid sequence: CASSVGQTLSGNTIYF.

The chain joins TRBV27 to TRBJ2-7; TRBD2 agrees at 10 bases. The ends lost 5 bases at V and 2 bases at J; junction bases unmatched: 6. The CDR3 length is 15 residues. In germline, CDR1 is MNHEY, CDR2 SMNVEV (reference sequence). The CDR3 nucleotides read TGTGCCAGCAGTCATGGACTAGCGGCAACCTACGAGCAGTACTTC. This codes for CASSHGLAATYEQYF.

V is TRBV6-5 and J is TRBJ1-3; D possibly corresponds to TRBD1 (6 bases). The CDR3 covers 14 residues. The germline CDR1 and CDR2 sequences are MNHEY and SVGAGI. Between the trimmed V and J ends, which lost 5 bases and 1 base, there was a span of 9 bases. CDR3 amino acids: CASSRRGSGNTIYF. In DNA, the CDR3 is TGTGCCAGCAGTCGCAGGGGTTCTGGAAACACCATATATTTT.

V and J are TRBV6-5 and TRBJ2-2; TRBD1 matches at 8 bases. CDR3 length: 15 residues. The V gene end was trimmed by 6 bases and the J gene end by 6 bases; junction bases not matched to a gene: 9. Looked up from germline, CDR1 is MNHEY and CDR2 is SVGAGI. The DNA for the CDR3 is TGTGCCAGCAGAAGGACAGGGCAGGTTCCCGGGGAGCTGTTTTTT. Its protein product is CASRRTGQVPGELFF.

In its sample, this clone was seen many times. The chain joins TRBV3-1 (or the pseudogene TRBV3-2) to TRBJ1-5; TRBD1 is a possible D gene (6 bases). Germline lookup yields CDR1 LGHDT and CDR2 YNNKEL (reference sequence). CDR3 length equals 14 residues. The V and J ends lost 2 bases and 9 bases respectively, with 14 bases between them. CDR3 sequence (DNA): TGTGCCAGCAGCCAACGAACGGGGGGGCCGCCCCAGCATTTT. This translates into CASSQRTGGPPQHF.

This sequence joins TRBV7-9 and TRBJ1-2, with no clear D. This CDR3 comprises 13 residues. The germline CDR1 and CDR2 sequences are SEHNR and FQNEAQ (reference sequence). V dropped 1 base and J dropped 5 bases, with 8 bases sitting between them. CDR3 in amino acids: CASSLERLYGYTF. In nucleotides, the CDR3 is TGTGCCAGCAGCTTAGAACGACTGTATGGCTACACCTTC. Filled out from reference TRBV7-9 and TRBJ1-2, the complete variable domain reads DTGVSQNPRHKITKRGQNVTFRCDPISEHNRLYWYRQTLGQGPEFLTYFQNEAQLEKSRLLSDRFSAERPKGSFSTLEIQRTEQGDSAMYLCASSLERLYGYTFGSGTRLTVV.

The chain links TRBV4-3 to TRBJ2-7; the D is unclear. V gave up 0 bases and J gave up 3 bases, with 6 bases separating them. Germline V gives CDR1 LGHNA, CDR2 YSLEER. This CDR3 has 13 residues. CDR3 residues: CASSQESYYEQYF. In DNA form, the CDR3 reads TGCGCCAGCAGCCAAGAGTCCTACTACGAGCAGTACTTC.

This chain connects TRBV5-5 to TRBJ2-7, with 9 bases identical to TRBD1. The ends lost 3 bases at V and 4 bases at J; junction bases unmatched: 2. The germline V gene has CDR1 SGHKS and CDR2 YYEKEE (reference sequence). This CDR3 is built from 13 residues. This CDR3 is CASSYGQGYEQYF. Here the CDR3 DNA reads TGTGCCAGCAGCTACGGACAGGGGTACGAGCAGTACTTC.

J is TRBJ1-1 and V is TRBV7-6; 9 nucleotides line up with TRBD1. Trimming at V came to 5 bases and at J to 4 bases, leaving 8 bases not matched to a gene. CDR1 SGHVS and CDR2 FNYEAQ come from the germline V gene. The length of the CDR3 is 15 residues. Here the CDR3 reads CASSLDRGRGTEAFF. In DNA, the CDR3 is TGTGCCAGCAGCCTGGACAGGGGCCGAGGCACTGAAGCTTTCTTT.

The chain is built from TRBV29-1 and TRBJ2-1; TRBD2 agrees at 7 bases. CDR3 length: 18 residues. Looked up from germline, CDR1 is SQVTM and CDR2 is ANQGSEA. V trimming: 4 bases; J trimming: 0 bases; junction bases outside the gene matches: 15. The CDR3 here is CSVVGLSKPASSYNEQFF. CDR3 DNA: TGCAGCGTTGTGGGACTATCTAAGCCTGCGAGCTCCTACAATGAGCAGTTCTTC.

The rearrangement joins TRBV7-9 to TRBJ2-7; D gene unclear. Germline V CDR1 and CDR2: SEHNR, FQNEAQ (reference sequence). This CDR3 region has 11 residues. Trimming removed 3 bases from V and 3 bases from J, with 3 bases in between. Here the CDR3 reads CASSLYYEQYF. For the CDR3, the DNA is TGTGCCAGCAGCTTGTACTACGAGCAGTACTTC.

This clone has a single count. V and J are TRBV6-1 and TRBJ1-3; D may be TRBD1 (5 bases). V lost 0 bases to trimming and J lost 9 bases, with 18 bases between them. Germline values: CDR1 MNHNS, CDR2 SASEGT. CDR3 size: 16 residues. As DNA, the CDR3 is TGTGCCAGCAGTGAAGCGGTTAGGAGGGGTGGGATCACCATATATTTT. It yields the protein CASSEAVRRGGITIYF.

CDR3: CASSDVRGGLGEQFF. The CDR3 DNA sequence: TGTGCCAGCAGTGACGTGCGGGGGGGCCTGGGCGAGCAGTTCTTC. The chain uses TRBV2 and TRBJ2-1; TRBD2 matches 9 bases. Trimming removed 3 bases from V and 10 bases from J; junction bases left unmatched: 10. This CDR3 is built from 15 residues. Germline V CDR1 and CDR2: SNHLY, FYNNEI.

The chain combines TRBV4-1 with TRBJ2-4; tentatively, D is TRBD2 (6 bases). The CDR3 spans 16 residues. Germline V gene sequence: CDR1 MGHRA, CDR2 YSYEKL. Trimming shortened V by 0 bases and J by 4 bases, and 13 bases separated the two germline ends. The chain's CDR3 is CASSQDLDAGKNIQYF. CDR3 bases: TGCGCCAGCAGCCAAGATTTGGACGCGGGGAAAAACATTCAGTACTTC.

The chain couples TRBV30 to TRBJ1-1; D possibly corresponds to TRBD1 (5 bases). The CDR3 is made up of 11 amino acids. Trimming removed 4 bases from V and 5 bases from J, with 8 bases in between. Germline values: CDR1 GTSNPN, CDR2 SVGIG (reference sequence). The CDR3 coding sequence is TGTGCCTGGAAAGGGGAAACTGAAGCTTTCTTT. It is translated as CAWKGETEAFF.

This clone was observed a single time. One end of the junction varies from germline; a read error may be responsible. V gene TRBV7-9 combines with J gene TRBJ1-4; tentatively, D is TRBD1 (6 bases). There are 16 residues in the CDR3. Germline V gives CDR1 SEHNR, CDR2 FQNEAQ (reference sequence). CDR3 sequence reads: CASSLGTTGYNEKLFF. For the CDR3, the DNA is TGTGCCAGCAGCTTAGGCACGACAGGATATAATGAAAAACTATTTTTT.

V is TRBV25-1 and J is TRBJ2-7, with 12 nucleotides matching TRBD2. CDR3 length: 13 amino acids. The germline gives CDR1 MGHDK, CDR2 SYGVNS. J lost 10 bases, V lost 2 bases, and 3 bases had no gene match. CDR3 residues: CASSEGLAGNQYF. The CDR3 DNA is TGTGCCAGCAGTGAAGGACTAGCGGGGAACCAGTACTTC.

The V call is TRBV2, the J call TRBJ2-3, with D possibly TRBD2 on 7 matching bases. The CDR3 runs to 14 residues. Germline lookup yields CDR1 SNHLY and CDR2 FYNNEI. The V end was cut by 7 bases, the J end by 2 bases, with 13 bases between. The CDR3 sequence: CASKGGRATDTQYF. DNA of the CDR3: TGTGCCAGCAAGGGGGGGCGGGCCACAGATACGCAGTATTTT. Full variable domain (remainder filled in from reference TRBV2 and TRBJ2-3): EPEVTQTPSHQVTQMGQEVILRCVPISNHLYFYWYRQILGQKVEFLVSFYNNEISEKSEIFDDQFSVERPDGSNFTLKIRSTKLEDSAMYFCASKGGRATDTQYFGPGTRLTVL.